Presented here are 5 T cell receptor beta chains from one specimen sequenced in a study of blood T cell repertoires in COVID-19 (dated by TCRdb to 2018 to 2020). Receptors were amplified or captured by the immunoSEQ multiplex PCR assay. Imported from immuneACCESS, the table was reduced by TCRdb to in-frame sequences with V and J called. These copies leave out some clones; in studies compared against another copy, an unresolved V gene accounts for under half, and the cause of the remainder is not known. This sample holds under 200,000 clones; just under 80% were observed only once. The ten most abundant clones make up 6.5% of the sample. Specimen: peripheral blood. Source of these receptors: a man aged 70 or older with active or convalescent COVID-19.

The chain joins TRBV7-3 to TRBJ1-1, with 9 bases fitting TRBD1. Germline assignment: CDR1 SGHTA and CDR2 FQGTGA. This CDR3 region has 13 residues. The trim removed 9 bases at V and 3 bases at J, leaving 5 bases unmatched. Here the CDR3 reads CASGQGTDTEAFF. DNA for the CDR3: TGTGCCAGTGGACAGGGGACAGACACTGAAGCTTTCTTT.

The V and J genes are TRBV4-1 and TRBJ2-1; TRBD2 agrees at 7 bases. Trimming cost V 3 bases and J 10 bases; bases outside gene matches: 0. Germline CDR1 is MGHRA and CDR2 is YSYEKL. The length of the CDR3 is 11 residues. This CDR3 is CASSQGGEQFF. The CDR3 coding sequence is TGCGCCAGCAGCCAGGGGGGGGAGCAGTTCTTC.

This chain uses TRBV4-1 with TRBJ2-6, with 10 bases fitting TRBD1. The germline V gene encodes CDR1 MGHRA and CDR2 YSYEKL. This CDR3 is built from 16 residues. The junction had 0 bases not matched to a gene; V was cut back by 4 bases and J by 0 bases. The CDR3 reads CASSRDRGSGANVLTF. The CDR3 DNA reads TGCGCCAGCAGCCGGGACAGGGGCTCTGGGGCCAACGTCCTGACTTTC.

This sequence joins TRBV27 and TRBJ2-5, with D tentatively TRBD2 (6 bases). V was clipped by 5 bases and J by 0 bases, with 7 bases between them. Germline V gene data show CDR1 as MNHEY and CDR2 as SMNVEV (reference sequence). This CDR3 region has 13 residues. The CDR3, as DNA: TGTGCCAGCAGTACTAGCTACCAAGAGACCCAGTACTTC. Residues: CASSTSYQETQYF.

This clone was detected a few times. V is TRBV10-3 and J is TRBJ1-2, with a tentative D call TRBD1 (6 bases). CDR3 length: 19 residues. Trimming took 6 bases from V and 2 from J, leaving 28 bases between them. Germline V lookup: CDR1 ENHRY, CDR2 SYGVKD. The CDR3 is CAIRGNSGTQLLGNYGYTF. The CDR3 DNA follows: TGTGCCATCAGGGGGAATAGCGGGACACAACTCCTGGGAAACTATGGCTACACCTTC.